The 27 T cell receptor beta chains below come from one sample, sequenced in a study of T-cell reconstitution after alpha-beta-depleted transplantation in children. The authors prepared the TCRbeta library with unique molecular identifiers. TCRdb passed the PCR reads through MiXCR, listing each CDR3 protein once. The sample comprises some 840,000 distinct CDR3 sequences, around 17% of which are singletons, and approximately 5% rests with the top ten. The sequencing here drew on PBMCs, mostly from graft donor cells, taken 360 days after TCRalphabeta/CD19-depleted stem cell transplant. All receptors derive from a male patient younger than 18 who had a stem cell transplant for acute lymphoblastic leukemia, so the T cells may come from the graft donor.

A few counts support this clonotype. The J gene is TRBJ2-7, the V gene TRBV29-1; either TRBD1 or TRBD2 may fit D (5 bases each). This CDR3 has 12 residues. CDR1 is SQVTM, CDR2 ANQGSEA, per germline. V was clipped by 7 bases and J by 2 bases, with 12 bases between them. The CDR3: CSAGTVTYEQYF. DNA for the CDR3: TGCAGCGCGGGGACGGTAACCTACGAGCAGTACTTC.

This clonotype was seen ten or more times. This chain joins TRBV5-1 and TRBJ2-7; 8 bases line up with TRBD1. The CDR3 is made up of 15 amino acids. In germline, CDR1 is SGHRS, CDR2 YFSETQ. V lost 4 bases and J lost 3; bases outside the gene matches: 9. In DNA form, the CDR3 reads TGCGCCAGCAGCGCCGAGGGACAGGAATACTACGAGCAGTACTTC. Amino acid sequence: CASSAEGQEYYEQYF.

The chain couples TRBV4-1 to TRBJ2-4; TRBD2 agrees at 7 bases. The CDR3 runs 15 residues. The germline V gene has CDR1 MGHRA and CDR2 YSYEKL. Trimming cost V 0 bases and J 6 bases; bases outside gene matches: 5. The CDR3 DNA sequence: TGCGCCAGCAGCCAAGAGGGAGGGCTTGGAAACATTCAGTACTTC. Protein: CASSQEGGLGNIQYF.

The rearrangement links TRBV6-5 to TRBJ2-2; 8 bases align to TRBD2. Germline V gene sequence: CDR1 MNHEY, CDR2 SVGAGI. Trimming took 0 bases from V and 6 from J; bases not matched to a gene: 15. The CDR3 is made up of 19 amino acids. Written as DNA, the CDR3 is TGTGCCAGCAGTTACTCAGGGGTCGGGGGGACTAGACTCGCCGGGGAGCTGTTTTTT. This encodes CASSYSGVGGTRLAGELFF.

The V and J genes are TRBV6-5 and TRBJ2-1; the match to TRBD1 covers 9 bases. J lost 4 bases, V lost 0 bases, and 7 bases had no gene match. Germline V gene data show CDR1 as MNHEY and CDR2 as SVGAGI. This CDR3 is built from 17 residues. CDR3 residues: CASSYSTPGTGYNEQFF. CDR3 nucleotides: TGTGCCAGCAGTTACTCTACCCCCGGGACAGGGTACAATGAGCAGTTCTTC.

The chain links TRBV6-1 to TRBJ2-3; 9 bases fit TRBD2. The V segment lost 6 bases and the J segment 4 bases; nucleotides outside the gene matches: 8. CDR3 length equals 15 residues. Looked up from germline, CDR1 is MNHNS and CDR2 is SASEGT. CDR3 loop: CASSRSGSGPDTQYF. In nucleotides, the CDR3 is TGTGCCAGCAGCCGTAGCGGGAGCGGTCCAGATACGCAGTATTTT.

The chain links TRBV28 to TRBJ1-2; D gene ambiguous. V was clipped by 3 bases and J by 1 base, with 15 bases between them. CDR1 is MDHEN, CDR2 SYDVKM, per germline. CDR3 length: 16 residues. The CDR3 DNA reads TGTGCCAGCAGTTTCCCCGACGGAAGAATTAACTATGGCTACACCTTC. This sequence encodes CASSFPDGRINYGYTF.

This clonotype has just a few counts. V and J are TRBV3-1 and TRBJ2-7; TRBD2 matches at 8 bases. With 3 bases clipped from V and 2 bases from J, the junction kept 6 bases outside the gene matches. The CDR3 consists of 15 residues. The germline CDR1 and CDR2 sequences are LGHDT and YNNKEL (reference sequence). In DNA, the CDR3 is TGTGCCAGCAGCCAGCCCGGGACTAGTCCCTACGAGCAGTACTTC. Amino acid sequence: CASSQPGTSPYEQYF.

The chain has TRBV27 and TRBJ2-6; no reliable D call. The CDR3 extends over 11 amino acids. Germline V gene data show CDR1 as MNHEY and CDR2 as SMNVEV (reference sequence). Between the trimmed V and J ends, which lost 6 bases and 5 bases, there was a span of 2 bases. CDR3 loop: CASRRANVLTF. The DNA of the CDR3 is TGTGCCAGCAGGCGGGCCAACGTCCTGACTTTC.

V usage is TRBV2 and J usage is TRBJ1-6; no definite D call. V was pared by 6 bases and J by 8 bases, with 11 bases between. CDR1 is SNHLY, CDR2 FYNNEI, per germline. There are 13 residues in the CDR3. The CDR3 sequence is CASRWASDSPLHF. The CDR3 region has the DNA TGTGCCAGCAGGTGGGCTTCCGATTCACCCCTCCACTTT.

This sequence joins TRBV5-1 and TRBJ1-2; a weak D match, TRBD1 (6 bases). Germline assignment: CDR1 SGHRS and CDR2 YFSETQ. V was cut by 0 bases and J by 4 bases, with 10 bases left in between. This CDR3 comprises 14 residues. The chain's CDR3 is CASSLVTGPYGYTF. The CDR3 DNA follows: TGCGCCAGCAGCTTGGTTACAGGGCCCTATGGCTACACCTTC.

V is TRBV29-1 and J is TRBJ2-5; 7 bases map to TRBD1. The CDR3 extends over 16 amino acids. Germline V gives CDR1 SQVTM, CDR2 ANQGSEA. The J segment lost 2 bases and the V segment lost 0 bases, leaving 9 bases of the junction unmatched. The CDR3 coding sequence is TGCAGCGTTGAAGATCGGGACAGCCCTTTTCAAGAGACCCAGTACTTC. This codes for CSVEDRDSPFQETQYF.

This rearrangement joins TRBV15 to TRBJ1-1; TRBD1 might be the D (5 bases). Trimming took off 1 base at V and 8 bases at J, with 11 bases between the two ends. This CDR3 has 13 residues. CDR1 is LNHNV, CDR2 YYDKDF, per germline (reference sequence). The CDR3 reads CATSRVSTEEAFF. The CDR3 DNA reads as TGTGCCACCAGCAGAGTCTCGACAGAAGAAGCTTTCTTT.

This chain connects TRBV2 to TRBJ2-7; 10 nucleotides line up with TRBD2. V gave up 6 bases and J gave up 2 bases; unmatched junction bases: 19. The length of the CDR3 is 19 residues. Germline CDR1 is SNHLY and CDR2 is FYNNEI. Written as DNA, the CDR3 is TGTGCCAGCAGCGATATTCCATTCCATTTCCTAGCGGGGGCCTACGAGCAGTACTTC. Protein: CASSDIPFHFLAGAYEQYF.

The chain links TRBV24-1 to TRBJ2-1; 9 nucleotides align to TRBD1. V dropped 7 bases and J dropped 0; count of bases not matched to a gene: 6. Germline values: CDR1 KGHDR, CDR2 SFDVKD. The CDR3 is made up of 16 amino acids. CDR3 in amino acids: CATSPPGQGSYNEQFF. CDR3 DNA sequence: TGTGCCACCAGCCCGCCGGGACAGGGCTCCTACAATGAGCAGTTCTTC.

The V and J genes are TRBV4-1 and TRBJ1-1; tentatively, D is TRBD1 (6 bases). Trimming left V 4 bases short and J 5 bases short, with 29 bases between. The germline CDR1 and CDR2 sequences are MGHRA and YSYEKL. This CDR3 contains 19 residues. In DNA form, the CDR3 reads TGCGCCAGCAGCCTAAGTAATCTGTACGGGGGGCGTCCCTGGACTGAAGCTTTCTTT. Its protein product is CASSLSNLYGGRPWTEAFF.

This chain uses TRBV4-1 with TRBJ2-1, with D tentatively TRBD1 or TRBD2 (6 bases each). V was cut by 4 bases and J by 11 bases, with 12 bases left in between. CDR3 size: 12 residues. Germline assignment: CDR1 MGHRA and CDR2 YSYEKL. CDR3 DNA: TGCGCCAGCAGCCCCGGGGGCTATCAGCAGTTCTTC. Its translation: CASSPGGYQQFF.

The rearrangement uses TRBV11-2 and TRBJ2-1, with 9 bases matching TRBD2. The germline gives CDR1 SGHAT, CDR2 FQNNGV. The trim removed 1 base at V and 9 bases at J, leaving 4 bases unmatched. The CDR3 is 14 amino acids. CDR3 region: CASSLGLAGREQFF. CDR3 bases: TGTGCCAGCAGCTTAGGCCTAGCGGGACGTGAGCAGTTCTTC.

This clonotype was detected ten times or more. The chain couples TRBV20-1 to TRBJ2-7, with unresolved D. Germline CDR1 is DFQATT and CDR2 is SNEGSKA (reference sequence). This CDR3 has 14 residues. The V gene lost 1 base and the J gene lost 3 bases, with 13 bases spanning the gap. The chain's CDR3 is CSARVGTSIYEQYF. In DNA form, the CDR3 reads TGCAGTGCTAGAGTAGGTACCTCAATCTACGAGCAGTACTTC.

This clonotype was observed a handful of times. V gene TRBV4-1 combines with J gene TRBJ2-1, with 14 positions matching TRBD2. Germline values: CDR1 MGHRA, CDR2 YSYEKL. Trimming at V came to 1 base and at J to 4 bases, leaving 12 bases not matched to a gene. This CDR3 contains 20 residues. In DNA, the CDR3 is TGCGCCAGCAGCCAAGGGGGGCACGGACTAGCGGGAGGTGTATACAATGAGCAGTTCTTC. Translating gives CASSQGGHGLAGGVYNEQFF.

This clonotype has more than one count but fewer than ten. The chain recombines TRBV18 with TRBJ2-7; TRBD1 matches 12 bases. CDR3 length: 15 amino acids. V shed 4 bases, J shed 7 bases, and the junction held 8 bases outside the gene matches. Germline CDR1 is KGHSH and CDR2 is LQKENI. CDR3 nucleotide sequence: TGTGCCAGCTCACGCGGGACAGGGGGCTCGTTTGAGCAGTACTTC. This translates into CASSRGTGGSFEQYF. The full variable domain, its missing parts supplied by reference TRBV18 and TRBJ2-7, is NAGVMQNPRHLVRRRGQEARLRCSPMKGHSHVYWYRQLPEEGLKFMVYLQKENIIDESGMPKERFSAEFPKEGPSILRIQQVVRGDSAAYFCASSRGTGGSFEQYFGPGTRLTVT.

Only a few counts were recorded for this clonotype. This sequence joins TRBV5-1 and TRBJ2-4, with 7 bases lining up with TRBD1. Trimming cost V 1 base and J 3 bases; bases outside gene matches: 4. The CDR3 spans 15 residues. CDR1 is SGHRS, CDR2 YFSETQ, per germline. CDR3 sequence reads: CASSLTTGVKNIQYF. The CDR3 coding sequence is TGCGCCAGCAGCTTGACCACAGGGGTCAAAAACATTCAGTACTTC.

This clonotype was counted only a few times. The chain uses TRBV10-2 and TRBJ2-5; the match to TRBD2 covers 16 bases. The CDR3 runs 18 residues. Germline CDR1 reads WSHSY; CDR2 reads SAAADI. V lost 3 bases, J lost 5 bases, and 9 bases stayed unmatched. The CDR3 DNA is TGCGCCAGCAGTGATCCCGGGACTAGCGGGAGGGCTACTGAGACCCAGTACTTC. Translated, it gives CASSDPGTSGRATETQYF.

This clonotype was seen only a few times. This chain joins TRBV29-1 and TRBJ2-5; 9 nucleotides agree with TRBD1. The germline gives CDR1 SQVTM, CDR2 ANQGSEA. After removal of 3 bases from V and 1 base from J, the junction contained 3 bases not matched to a gene. There are 14 residues in the CDR3. In nucleotides, the CDR3 is TGCAGCGTTGACGGGACAGGGTCCCAAGAGACCCAGTACTTC. This sequence encodes CSVDGTGSQETQYF.

V gene TRBV5-5 combines with J gene TRBJ2-2; D perhaps matches TRBD2 (5 bases). V shed 4 bases and J shed 6 bases, with 19 bases lying between them. Germline V gene data show CDR1 as SGHKS and CDR2 as YYEKEE (reference sequence). This CDR3 has 16 amino acids. The CDR3 region is CASSPRLTGIAGELFF. The CDR3 bases are TGTGCCAGCAGCCCCCGACTAACGGGAATCGCCGGGGAGCTGTTTTTT.

The rearrangement links TRBV28 to TRBJ2-5, with a possible D match to TRBD1 (6 bases). The germline gives CDR1 MDHEN, CDR2 SYDVKM. There are 14 residues in the CDR3. Between the trimmed V and J ends, which lost 5 bases and 4 bases, there was a span of 14 bases. CDR3: CASSGQSGGETQYF. Written as DNA, the CDR3 is TGTGCCAGCAGTGGACAGTCCGGCGGAGAGACCCAGTACTTC.

The gene calls are TRBV5-1 and TRBJ1-3; 8 nucleotides align to TRBD1. The V gene end was trimmed by 0 bases and the J gene end by 4 bases; junction bases not matched to a gene: 3. The germline V gene has CDR1 SGHRS and CDR2 YFSETQ. CDR3 size: 15 residues. CDR3 DNA: TGCGCCAGCAGCTTGGGGACAGGGCCGGGAAACACCATATATTTT. Protein product: CASSLGTGPGNTIYF.